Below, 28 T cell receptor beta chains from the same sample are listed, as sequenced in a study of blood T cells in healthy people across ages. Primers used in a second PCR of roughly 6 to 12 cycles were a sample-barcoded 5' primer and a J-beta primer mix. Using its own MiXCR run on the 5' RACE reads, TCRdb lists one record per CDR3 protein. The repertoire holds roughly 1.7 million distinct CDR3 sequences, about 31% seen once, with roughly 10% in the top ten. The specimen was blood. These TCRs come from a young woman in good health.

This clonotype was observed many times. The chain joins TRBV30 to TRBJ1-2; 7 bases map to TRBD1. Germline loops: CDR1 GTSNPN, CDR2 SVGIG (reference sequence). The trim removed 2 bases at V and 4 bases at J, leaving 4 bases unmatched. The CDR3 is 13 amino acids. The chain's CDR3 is CAWSRQGIYGYTF. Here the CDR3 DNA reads TGTGCCTGGAGTCGACAGGGAATCTATGGCTACACCTTC.

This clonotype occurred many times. The CDR3 is CSAPQQGVEETQYF. The DNA of the CDR3 is TGCAGTGCTCCCCAACAGGGGGTGGAAGAGACCCAGTACTTC. V and J are TRBV20-1 and TRBJ2-5; TRBD1 matches at 8 bases. In germline, CDR1 is DFQATT, CDR2 SNEGSKA (reference sequence). With V trimmed by 5 bases and J by 3 bases, 8 bases remained unmatched. The CDR3 length is 14 residues.

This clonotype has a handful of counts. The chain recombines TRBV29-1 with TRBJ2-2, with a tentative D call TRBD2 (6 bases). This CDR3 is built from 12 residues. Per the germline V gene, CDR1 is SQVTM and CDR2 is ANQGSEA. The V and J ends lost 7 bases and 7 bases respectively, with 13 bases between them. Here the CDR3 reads CSAGLGGGELFF. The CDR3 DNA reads TGCAGCGCGGGACTCGGGGGCGGGGAGCTGTTTTTT.

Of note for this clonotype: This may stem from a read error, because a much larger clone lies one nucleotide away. CDR3 sequence reads: CTISRDLQGETQYF. The CDR3 DNA reads TGTACCATCAGCCGGGACTTACAAGGGGAGACCCAGTACTTC. The V gene is TRBV10-3, the J gene TRBJ2-5; D is possibly TRBD2 (6 bases). Germline V gives CDR1 ENHRY, CDR2 SYGVKD. The CDR3 extends over 14 amino acids.

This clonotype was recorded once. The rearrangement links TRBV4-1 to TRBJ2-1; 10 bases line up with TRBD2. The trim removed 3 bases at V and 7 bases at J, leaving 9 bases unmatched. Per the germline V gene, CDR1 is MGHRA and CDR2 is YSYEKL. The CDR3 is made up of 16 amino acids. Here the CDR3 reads CASSQGSGRGGNEQFF. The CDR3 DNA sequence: TGCGCCAGCAGCCAGGGAAGCGGGAGGGGAGGGAATGAGCAGTTCTTC.

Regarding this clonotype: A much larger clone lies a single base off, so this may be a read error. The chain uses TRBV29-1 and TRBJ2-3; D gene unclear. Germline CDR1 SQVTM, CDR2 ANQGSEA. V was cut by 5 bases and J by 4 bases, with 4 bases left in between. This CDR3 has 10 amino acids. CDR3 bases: TGCAGCGTTCGTGCAGATACGCAGTATTTT. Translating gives CSVRADTQYF.

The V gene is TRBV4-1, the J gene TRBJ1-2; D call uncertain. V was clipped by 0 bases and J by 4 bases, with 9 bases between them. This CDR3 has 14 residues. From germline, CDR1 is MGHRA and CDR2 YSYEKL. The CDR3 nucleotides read TGCGCCAGCAGCCAAGAGGCGACTGTCTATGGCTACACCTTC. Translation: CASSQEATVYGYTF.

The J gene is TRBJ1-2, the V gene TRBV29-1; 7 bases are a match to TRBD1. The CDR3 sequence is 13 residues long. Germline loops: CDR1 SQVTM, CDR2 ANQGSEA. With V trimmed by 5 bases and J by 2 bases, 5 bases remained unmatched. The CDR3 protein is CSVPKQGNYGYTF. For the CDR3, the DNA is TGCAGCGTTCCAAAACAGGGGAACTATGGCTACACCTTC. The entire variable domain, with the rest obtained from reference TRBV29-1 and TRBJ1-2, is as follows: SAVISQKPSRDICQRGTSLTIQCQVDSQVTMMFWYRQQPGQSLTLIATANQGSEATYESGFVIDKFPISRPNLTFSTLTVSNMSPEDSSIYLCSVPKQGNYGYTFGSGTRLTVV.

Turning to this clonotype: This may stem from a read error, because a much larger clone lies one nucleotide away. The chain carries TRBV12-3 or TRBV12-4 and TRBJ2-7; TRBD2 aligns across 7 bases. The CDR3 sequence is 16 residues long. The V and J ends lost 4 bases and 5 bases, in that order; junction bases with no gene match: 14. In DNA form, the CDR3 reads TGTGCCAGCAGTTCACGGGGGGTAGACGTGTATGACGAGCAGTACTTC. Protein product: CASSSRGVDVYDEQYF.

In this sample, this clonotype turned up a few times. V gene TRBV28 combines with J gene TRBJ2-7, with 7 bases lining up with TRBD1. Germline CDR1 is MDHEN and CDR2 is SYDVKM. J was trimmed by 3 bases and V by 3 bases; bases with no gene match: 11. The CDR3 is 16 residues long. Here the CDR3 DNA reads TGTGCCAGCAGTTTCAACCCCAGACAGGGTAGCTACGAGCAGTACTTC. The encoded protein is CASSFNPRQGSYEQYF.

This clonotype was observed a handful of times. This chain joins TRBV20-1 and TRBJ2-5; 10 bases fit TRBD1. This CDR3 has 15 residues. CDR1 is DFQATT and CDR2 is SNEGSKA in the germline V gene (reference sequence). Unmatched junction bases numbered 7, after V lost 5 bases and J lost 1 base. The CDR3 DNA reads TGCAGTGCTGATAAAGGGACAGGGGCCCAAGAGACCCAGTACTTC. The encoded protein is CSADKGTGAQETQYF.

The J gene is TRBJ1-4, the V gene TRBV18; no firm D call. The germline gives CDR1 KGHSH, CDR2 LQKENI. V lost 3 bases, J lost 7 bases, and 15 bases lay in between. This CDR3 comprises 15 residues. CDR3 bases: TGTGCCAGCTCACCGTATTTCGGCGGCCTTGAAAAACTGTTTTTT. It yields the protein CASSPYFGGLEKLFF.

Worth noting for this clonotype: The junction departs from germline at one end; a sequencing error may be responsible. The CDR3 loop is CAGSTLRDRGAEQYF. CDR3 nucleotide sequence: TGTGCCGGCAGCACGCTCCGGGACAGGGGTGCCGAGCAGTACTTC. This chain joins TRBV7-9 and TRBJ2-5; 10 nucleotides align to TRBD1. The tail of the sequence fits TRBJ2-7 better, so the J call may be wrong. The CDR3 runs 15 residues. Germline V lookup: CDR1 SEHNR, CDR2 FQNEAQ (reference sequence).

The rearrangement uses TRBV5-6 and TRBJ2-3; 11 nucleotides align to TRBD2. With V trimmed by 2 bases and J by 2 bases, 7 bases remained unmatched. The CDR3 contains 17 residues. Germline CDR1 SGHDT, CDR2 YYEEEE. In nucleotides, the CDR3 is TGTGCCAGCAGCTTTGAGACTAGCGGGACCTCCACAGATACGCAGTATTTT. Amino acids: CASSFETSGTSTDTQYF.

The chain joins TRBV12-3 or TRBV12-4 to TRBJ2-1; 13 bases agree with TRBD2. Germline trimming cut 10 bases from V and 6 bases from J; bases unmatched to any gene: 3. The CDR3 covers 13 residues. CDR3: CATRLAGGNEQFF. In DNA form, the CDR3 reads TGTGCCACCAGACTAGCGGGGGGCAATGAGCAGTTCTTC.

The CDR3, as DNA: TGTGCCAGCAGCCGCGAGGGGATCTCCTACGAGCAGTACTTC. It encodes CASSREGISYEQYF. The chain employs TRBV3-1 and TRBJ2-7; perhaps D is TRBD1 or TRBD2 (5 bases each). Trimming cost V 4 bases and J 0 bases, with 10 bases left between them. The CDR3 has 14 amino acids. The germline gives CDR1 LGHDT, CDR2 YNNKEL (reference sequence).

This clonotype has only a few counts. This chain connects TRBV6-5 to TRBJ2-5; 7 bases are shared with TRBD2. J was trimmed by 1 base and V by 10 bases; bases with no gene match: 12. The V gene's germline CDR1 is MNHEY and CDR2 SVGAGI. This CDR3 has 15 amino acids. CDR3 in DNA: TGTGCCACCCGTTGGCTAGCGGAGGGCCAAGAGACCCAGTACTTC. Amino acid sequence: CATRWLAEGQETQYF.

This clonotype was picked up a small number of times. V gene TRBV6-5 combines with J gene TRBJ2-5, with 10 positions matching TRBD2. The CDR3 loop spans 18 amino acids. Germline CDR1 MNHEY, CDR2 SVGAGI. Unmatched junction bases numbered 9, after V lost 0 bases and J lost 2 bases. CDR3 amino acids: CASSYSKVLAGDQETQYF. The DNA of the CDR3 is TGTGCCAGCAGTTACTCGAAAGTTCTAGCGGGGGATCAAGAGACCCAGTACTTC.

For the CDR3, the DNA is TGTGCCAGCAGCCAATCACTCGGTACAATAGTCTACGAGCAGTACTTC. Translation gives CASSQSLGTIVYEQYF. The chain uses TRBV14 and TRBJ2-7; D is ambiguous. The germline V gene has CDR1 SGHDN and CDR2 FVKESK. The V and J ends lost 2 bases and 3 bases respectively, with 17 bases between them. The CDR3 extends over 16 amino acids.

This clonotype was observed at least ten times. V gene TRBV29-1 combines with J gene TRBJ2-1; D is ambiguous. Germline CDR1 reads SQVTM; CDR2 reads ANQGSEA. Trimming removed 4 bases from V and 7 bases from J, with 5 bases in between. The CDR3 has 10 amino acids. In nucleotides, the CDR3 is TGCAGCGTTGGTGGGAATGAGCAGTTCTTC. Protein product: CSVGGNEQFF.

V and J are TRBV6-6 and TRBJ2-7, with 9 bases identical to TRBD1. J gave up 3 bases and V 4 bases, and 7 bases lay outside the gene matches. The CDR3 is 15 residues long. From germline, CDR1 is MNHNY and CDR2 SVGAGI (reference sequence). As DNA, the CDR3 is TGTGCCAGCAGTTTCACCGGGACAGGGTACTACGAGCAGTACTTC. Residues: CASSFTGTGYYEQYF.

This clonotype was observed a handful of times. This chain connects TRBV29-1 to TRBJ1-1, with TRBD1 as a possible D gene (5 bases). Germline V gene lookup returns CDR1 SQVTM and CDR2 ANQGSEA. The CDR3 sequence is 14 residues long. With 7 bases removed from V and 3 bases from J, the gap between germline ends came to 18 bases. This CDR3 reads CSAQGPLWDTEAFF. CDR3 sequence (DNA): TGCAGCGCCCAGGGCCCGCTCTGGGACACTGAAGCTTTCTTT.

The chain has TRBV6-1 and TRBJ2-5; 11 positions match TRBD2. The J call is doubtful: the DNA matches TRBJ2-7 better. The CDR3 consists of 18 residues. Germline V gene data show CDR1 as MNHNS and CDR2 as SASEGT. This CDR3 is CASSPRLAGGVKEDEQYF. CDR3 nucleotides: TGTGCCAGCAGTCCCCGGCTAGCGGGGGGCGTAAAGGAAGACGAGCAGTACTTC.

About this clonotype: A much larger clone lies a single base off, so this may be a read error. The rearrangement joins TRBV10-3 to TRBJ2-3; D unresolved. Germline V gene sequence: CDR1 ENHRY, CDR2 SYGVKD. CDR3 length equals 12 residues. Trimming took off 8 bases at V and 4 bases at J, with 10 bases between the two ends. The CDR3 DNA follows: TGTGCCATCGGTGGAAGGGCAGATACGCAGTATTTT. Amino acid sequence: CAIGGRADTQYF.

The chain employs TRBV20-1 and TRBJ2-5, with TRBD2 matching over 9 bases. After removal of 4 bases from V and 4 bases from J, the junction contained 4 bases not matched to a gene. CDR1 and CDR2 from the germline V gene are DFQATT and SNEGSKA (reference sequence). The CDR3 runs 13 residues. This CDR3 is CSANSGGPETQYF. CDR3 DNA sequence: TGCAGTGCTAATAGCGGGGGTCCAGAGACCCAGTACTTC.

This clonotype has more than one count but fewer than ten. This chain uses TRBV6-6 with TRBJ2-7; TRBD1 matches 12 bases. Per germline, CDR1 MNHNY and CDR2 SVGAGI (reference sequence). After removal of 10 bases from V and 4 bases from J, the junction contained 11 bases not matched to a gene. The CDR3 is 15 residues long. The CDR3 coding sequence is TGTGCCACCGGCCGGGGACAGGGGGCATCGTACGAGCAGTACTTC. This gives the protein CATGRGQGASYEQYF.

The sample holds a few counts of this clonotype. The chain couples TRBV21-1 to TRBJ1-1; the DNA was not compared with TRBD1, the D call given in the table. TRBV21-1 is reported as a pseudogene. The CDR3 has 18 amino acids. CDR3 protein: CASSKALTGRPKGTEAFF. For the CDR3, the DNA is TGTGCCAGCAGCAAAGCGCTTACGGGCAGGCCTAAGGGAACTGAAGCTTTCTTT.

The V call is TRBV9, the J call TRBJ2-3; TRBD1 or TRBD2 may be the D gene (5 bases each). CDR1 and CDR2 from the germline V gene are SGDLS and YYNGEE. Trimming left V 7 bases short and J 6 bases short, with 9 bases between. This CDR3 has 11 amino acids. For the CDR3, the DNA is TGTGCCAGCGGGGGTCCCGATACGCAGTATTTT. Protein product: CASGGPDTQYF.